The 24 T cell receptor beta chains in this list originate from one sample, sequenced in a study of blood T cells in healthy people across ages. Then a second PCR, running about 6 to 12 cycles, was carried out with a sample-barcoded 5' primer and a J-beta primer mix. TCRdb redid the calling of the 5' RACE reads with MiXCR, one entry per CDR3 protein. The repertoire includes about 1.6 million distinct CDR3 sequences, approximately 32% of them detected once, and approximately 11% sits in the top ten. The sequenced material came from blood. These receptors originate from a woman under 40 in good health.

This clonotype occurred a few times. The chain uses TRBV25-1 and TRBJ2-7; D is unresolved. The CDR3 is 14 residues long. Germline V gives CDR1 MGHDK, CDR2 SYGVNS. V gave up 6 bases and J gave up 6 bases, with 18 bases separating them. As DNA, the CDR3 is TGTGCCAGCAGCTCCTTTTCGCGAACTCGCGAGCAGTACTTC. Encoded protein: CASSSFSRTREQYF.

There are a few counts of this clonotype. The chain uses TRBV2 and TRBJ2-3; no reliable D call. The CDR3 consists of 15 residues. Trimming removed 2 bases at V and 0 bases at J, with 9 bases between. Per the germline V gene, CDR1 is SNHLY and CDR2 is FYNNEI. The CDR3 DNA sequence: TGTGCCAGCAGTGAAATGGGATCTAGCACAGATACGCAGTATTTT. Amino acid sequence: CASSEMGSSTDTQYF. Drawing the rest from reference TRBV2 and TRBJ2-3, the complete variable domain is EPEVTQTPSHQVTQMGQEVILRCVPISNHLYFYWYRQILGQKVEFLVSFYNNEISEKSEIFDDQFSVERPDGSNFTLKIRSTKLEDSAMYFCASSEMGSSTDTQYFGPGTRLTVL.

As to this clonotype: One base away lies a much larger clone, so this may be a sequencing read error. The chain recombines TRBV29-1 with TRBJ2-3; D may be TRBD2 (5 bases). CDR3 length: 14 residues. Germline V gives CDR1 SQVTM, CDR2 ANQGSEA. This CDR3 reads CSVLPGIHPDMQYF. CDR3 sequence (DNA): TGCAGCGTCCTTCCCGGGATTCATCCAGATATGCAGTATTTT.

This clonotype was seen a handful of times. The gene calls are TRBV27 and TRBJ2-7; 10 nucleotides align to TRBD2. The CDR3 has 16 amino acids. Germline V CDR1 and CDR2: MNHEY, SMNVEV (reference sequence). V gave up 4 bases and J gave up 2 bases; unmatched junction bases: 8. CDR3: CASSWTASGRAYEQYF. CDR3 nucleotides: TGTGCCAGCAGTTGGACGGCGAGCGGGAGGGCCTACGAGCAGTACTTC.

Remarks on this clonotype: The junction and the germline gene differ at one end; a read error may be behind it. The V call is TRBV6-2 or TRBV6-3, the J call TRBJ2-7; tentatively, D is TRBD1 (7 bases). CDR3 length: 14 amino acids. Germline V lookup: CDR1 MNHEY, CDR2 SVGEGT. The CDR3 bases are TGTGTCAGCAGTTACACGACAGGGAGGAACGAGCAGTACTTC. It yields the protein CVSSYTTGRNEQYF.

The rearrangement joins TRBV2 to TRBJ2-5; 12 nucleotides line up with TRBD2. Trimming removed 6 bases from V and 2 bases from J; junction bases left unmatched: 4. The CDR3 extends over 15 amino acids. Germline-derived CDR1 and CDR2 are SNHLY and FYNNEI. The CDR3 region is CASRVLAGGQETQYF. DNA for the CDR3: TGTGCCAGCAGAGTTCTAGCGGGGGGGCAAGAGACCCAGTACTTC.

This clonotype was detected a few times. This chain uses TRBV20-1 with TRBJ2-7, with a weak D call TRBD1 (5 bases). The V end lost 3 bases, the J end lost 1 base, and 10 bases lay between the germline ends. The germline V gene has CDR1 DFQATT and CDR2 SNEGSKA (reference sequence). The CDR3 has 13 residues. The CDR3 nucleotides read TGCAGTGCTAGGTCCAGGGATTCCTACGAGCAGTACTTC. Protein: CSARSRDSYEQYF.

This chain links TRBV7-2 with TRBJ2-1; D is perhaps TRBD2 (5 bases). Germline values: CDR1 SGHTA, CDR2 FQGNSA. Trimming shortened V by 0 bases and J by 7 bases, and 10 bases separated the two germline ends. The CDR3 has 14 residues. CDR3 DNA sequence: TGTGCCAGCAGCTTAGCCGGAAGGGAGAATGAGCAGTTCTTC. As protein: CASSLAGRENEQFF. The full variable domain, its missing parts supplied by reference TRBV7-2 and TRBJ2-1, is GAGVSQSPSNKVTEKGKDVELRCDPISGHTALYWYRQSLGQGLEFLIYFQGNSAPDKSGLPSDRFSAERTGGSVSTLTIQRTQQEDSAVYLCASSLAGRENEQFFGPGTRLTVL.

This chain connects TRBV11-3 to TRBJ2-3; 7 bases line up with TRBD2. From germline, CDR1 is SGHNT and CDR2 YENEEA. The ends lost 6 bases at V and 10 bases at J; junction bases unmatched: 19. The CDR3 contains 16 residues. CDR3 sequence: CASSPSSRSGESAQYF. Here the CDR3 DNA reads TGTGCCAGCAGTCCTTCGTCACGGAGCGGGGAATCCGCGCAGTATTTT.

This chain joins TRBV5-4 and TRBJ1-6; 10 bases match TRBD1. Unmatched junction bases numbered 12, after V lost 2 bases and J lost 13 bases. This CDR3 contains 16 residues. Germline V CDR1 and CDR2: SGHNT, YYREEE (reference sequence). DNA for the CDR3: TGTGCCAGCAGCTTCAAGACAGGGGGCCTCATAAGGCCCCTCCACTTT. Translated: CASSFKTGGLIRPLHF.

A remark on this clonotype: One junction end does not reproduce the germline sequence, and a read error may be involved. The rearrangement links TRBV4-1 to TRBJ2-4; D remains unclear. Germline lookup yields CDR1 MGHRA and CDR2 YSYEKL. The CDR3 extends over 17 amino acids. The CDR3 DNA sequence: TGCGCCAGCAGCCCCGGCAGGCCAACGGGTAGTAAAACCATTCAGTACTTC. Translation gives CASSPGRPTGSKTIQYF.

This clonotype was observed at least ten times. The CDR3 DNA reads TGCGCCAGCAGCTTGTTAGGGGAACTCGATGGCTACACCTTC. The encoded protein is CASSLLGELDGYTF. This chain joins TRBV5-1 and TRBJ1-2; the D gene is possibly TRBD1 (5 bases). There are 14 residues in the CDR3. Germline CDR1 and CDR2: SGHRS and YFSETQ. Trimming stripped 1 base from V and 6 bases from J, with 13 bases between. Full variable domain (missing parts from reference TRBV5-1 and TRBJ1-2): KAGVTQTPRYLIKTRGQQVTLSCSPISGHRSVSWYQQTPGQGLQFLFEYFSETQRNKGNFPGRFSGRQFSNSRSEMNVSTLELGDSALYLCASSLLGELDGYTFGSGTRLTVV.

The chain links TRBV20-1 to TRBJ2-3; TRBD2 aligns across 11 bases. The CDR3 has 15 amino acids. Unmatched junction bases numbered 8, after V lost 5 bases and J lost 4 bases. Germline V lookup: CDR1 DFQATT, CDR2 SNEGSKA (reference sequence). The CDR3 DNA sequence: TGCAGTGCTGGAGTGGCTAGCGGGAGGTCAGATACGCAGTATTTT. Amino acid sequence: CSAGVASGRSDTQYF.

This chain connects TRBV20-1 to TRBJ1-6, with D tentatively TRBD1 (6 bases). Germline V gene lookup returns CDR1 DFQATT and CDR2 SNEGSKA (reference sequence). CDR3 length equals 16 residues. Trimming cost V 5 bases and J 7 bases, with 21 bases left between them. The CDR3 loop reads CSAALTGQGRNSPLHF. The DNA for the CDR3 is TGCAGTGCTGCCCTTACCGGGCAGGGGCGGAATTCACCCCTCCACTTT.

With respect to this clonotype: This may be a read error: a much more frequent sequence differs by one nucleotide. V is TRBV7-2 and J is TRBJ2-3; perhaps TRBD2 as D (5 bases). The CDR3 runs 12 residues. Germline V gene sequence: CDR1 SGHTA, CDR2 FQGNSA. CDR3 DNA sequence: TGTGCCAGCAGCCGCCGGGGAGATGCGCAGTATTTT. Amino acid sequence: CASSRRGDAQYF.

CDR3 DNA: TGTGCCAGCAGTACCCAGGGAGGGGACTACGAGCAGTACTTC. Residues: CASSTQGGDYEQYF. The rearrangement uses TRBV27 and TRBJ2-7; 7 bases align to TRBD2. Germline CDR1 MNHEY, CDR2 SMNVEV (reference sequence). Trimming cost V 5 bases and J 3 bases; bases outside gene matches: 7. CDR3 length equals 14 residues.

This clonotype was detected only a few times. The chain is built from TRBV6-1 and TRBJ2-7, with D perhaps TRBD1 (5 bases). Per the germline V gene, CDR1 is MNHNS and CDR2 is SASEGT. V was trimmed by 7 bases and J by 3 bases, leaving 13 bases between them. This CDR3 spans 13 amino acids. The CDR3 spells CASIRDRFYEQYF. DNA of the CDR3: TGTGCCAGCATCAGAGACAGATTCTACGAGCAGTACTTC.

This clonotype has a single count. The chain links TRBV3-1 to TRBJ2-5, with 9 bases fitting TRBD2. Germline V lookup: CDR1 LGHDT, CDR2 YNNKEL (reference sequence). The CDR3 contains 16 residues. Trimming took 1 base from V and 2 from J; bases not matched to a gene: 5. In nucleotides, the CDR3 is TGTGCCAGCAGCCAAGGATGGCGGGGGGGTCAAGAGACCCAGTACTTC. This codes for CASSQGWRGGQETQYF.

This rearrangement joins TRBV3-1 to TRBJ2-1; weak D call: TRBD1 (5 bases). Trimming left V 4 bases short and J 9 bases short, with 16 bases between. The CDR3 has 14 amino acids. CDR1 and CDR2 (germline): LGHDT, YNNKEL (reference sequence). The CDR3 loop reads CASSLQRTTPEQFF. CDR3 nucleotide sequence: TGTGCCAGCAGCCTCCAACGGACAACCCCTGAGCAGTTCTTC.

The table lists this clonotype with a few counts. The chain has TRBV2 and TRBJ1-4; no firm D call. This CDR3 spans 16 amino acids. Trimming cost V 2 bases and J 0 bases, with 10 bases left between them. Germline loops: CDR1 SNHLY, CDR2 FYNNEI. CDR3 sequence: CASSERALTTNEKLFF. CDR3 in DNA: TGTGCCAGCAGTGAAAGGGCACTAACAACTAATGAAAAACTGTTTTTT.

This clonotype was detected a few times. V is TRBV29-1 and J is TRBJ1-1; 8 bases align to TRBD1. This CDR3 is 14 amino acids long. Trimming removed 0 bases from V and 2 bases from J; junction bases left unmatched: 2. Germline assignment: CDR1 SQVTM and CDR2 ANQGSEA. CDR3 bases: TGCAGCGTTGAAGAGACAGGGGCCAACACTGAAGCTTTCTTT. Translated: CSVEETGANTEAFF.

J is TRBJ2-7 and V is TRBV30, with D possibly being TRBD1 (5 bases). CDR3 length equals 14 residues. Germline V CDR1 and CDR2: GTSNPN, SVGIG (reference sequence). V was pared by 0 bases and J by 6 bases, with 15 bases between. The CDR3 region is CAWSVLTARSEQYF. The DNA for the CDR3 is TGTGCCTGGAGTGTTCTGACAGCACGAAGCGAGCAGTACTTC. Full variable domain (remainder filled in from reference TRBV30 and TRBJ2-7): SQTIHQWPATLVQPVGSPLSLECTVEGTSNPNLYWYRQAAGRGLQLLFYSVGIGQISSEVPQNLSASRPQDRQFILSSKKLLLSDSGFYLCAWSVLTARSEQYFGPGTRLTVT.

This clonotype has only a few counts. J is TRBJ2-1 and V is TRBV7-9; 8 nucleotides agree with TRBD2. The germline V gene has CDR1 SEHNR and CDR2 FQNEAQ (reference sequence). The CDR3 runs to 16 residues. Trimming removed 0 bases from V and 5 bases from J; junction bases left unmatched: 6. This chain's CDR3 is CASSLAYGGADNEQFF. The CDR3 region has the DNA TGTGCCAGCAGCTTAGCGTACGGGGGGGCGGACAATGAGCAGTTCTTC.

A word on this clonotype: A junction end diverges from the germline sequence, so it may reflect a read error. The chain is built from TRBV29-1 and TRBJ2-6; 8 nucleotides agree with TRBD1. The germline CDR1 and CDR2 sequences are SQVTM and ANQGSEA. The CDR3 is 17 residues long. CDR3 in DNA: TGCGGCGTTGAGTACCACAGGGGGGTTTCGGGGGCCAACGTCCTGACTTTC. Translation: CGVEYHRGVSGANVLTF.